The 26 T cell receptor beta chains given below trace back to one sample, sequenced in a study of blood T cell repertoires in COVID-19. Sequencing was performed with immunoSEQ multiplex PCR; in TCRdb, only in-frame clones are kept and a portion is missing. The repertoire holds tens of thousands of clones, with about 80% as singletons. The sample consisted of peripheral blood. The source is a woman older than 75 with acute or convalescent COVID-19.

The rearrangement uses TRBV19 and TRBJ1-5; no reliable D call. The CDR3 loop spans 15 amino acids. Germline V gene data show CDR1 as LNHDA and CDR2 as SQIVND (reference sequence). Trimming took off 1 base at V and 0 bases at J, with 7 bases between the two ends. CDR3 amino acids: CASSIGGYSNQPQHF. The CDR3 region has the DNA TGTGCCAGTAGTATAGGAGGCTATAGCAATCAGCCCCAGCATTTT.

The V and J genes are TRBV2 and TRBJ2-7; tentative D call: TRBD2 (6 bases). The V end was cut by 3 bases, the J end by 3 bases, with 12 bases between. Germline loops: CDR1 SNHLY, CDR2 FYNNEI. The CDR3 totals 14 residues. For the CDR3, the DNA is TGTGCCAGCAGTGAGGGGTGGAGGGACTACGAGCAGTACTTC. Translation: CASSEGWRDYEQYF.

The V gene is TRBV2, the J gene TRBJ2-5; maybe TRBD2 (5 bases). V gave up 8 bases and J gave up 1 base, with 11 bases separating them. CDR3 length: 13 residues. Germline CDR1 and CDR2: SNHLY and FYNNEI. The CDR3 reads CASGGIVQETQYF. CDR3 in DNA: TGTGCCAGCGGAGGTATAGTCCAAGAGACCCAGTACTTC.

The CDR3 nucleotides are TGTGCCAGCAGAATTTCGAGGGGACAGGGGAATGAAAAACTGTTTTTT. Translated: CASRISRGQGNEKLFF. The chain couples TRBV4-2 to TRBJ1-4; 10 nucleotides align to TRBD1. The V gene's germline CDR1 is LGHNA and CDR2 YNFKEQ. The junction had 9 bases not matched to a gene; V was cut back by 6 bases and J by 5 bases. The CDR3 length is 16 residues.

Only one count was recorded for this clone. The V and J genes are TRBV5-1 and TRBJ2-3; 8 bases align to TRBD2. The germline CDR1 and CDR2 sequences are SGHRS and YFSETQ. V lost 6 bases to trimming and J lost 1 base; unmatched junction nucleotides: 10. The CDR3 loop spans 16 amino acids. The CDR3 reads CASTESGTRRTDTQYF. For the CDR3, the DNA is TGCGCCAGCACCGAATCCGGGACTAGACGCACAGATACGCAGTATTTT. Complete variable domain (other parts from reference TRBV5-1 and TRBJ2-3): KAGVTQTPRYLIKTRGQQVTLSCSPISGHRSVSWYQQTPGQGLQFLFEYFSETQRNKGNFPGRFSGRQFSNSRSEMNVSTLELGDSALYLCASTESGTRRTDTQYFGPGTRLTVL.

The chain employs TRBV6-5 and TRBJ1-3, with TRBD1 identical over 8 bases. The CDR3 extends over 15 amino acids. Germline V gene data show CDR1 as MNHEY and CDR2 as SVGAGI. The V gene end was trimmed by 4 bases and the J gene end by 2 bases; junction bases not matched to a gene: 4. The CDR3 sequence: CASSLDRDPGNTIYF. The CDR3 nucleotides are TGTGCCAGCAGTTTGGACAGGGACCCTGGAAACACCATATATTTT.

The chain joins TRBV6-6 to TRBJ1-2; 8 bases line up with TRBD1. From germline, CDR1 is MNHNY and CDR2 SVGAGI (reference sequence). Trimming took 8 bases from V and 4 from J; bases not matched to a gene: 12. This CDR3 spans 15 amino acids. CDR3 in DNA: TGTGCCAGCCTTAACTCCGGGACAGGACCCTATGGCTACACCTTC. The encoded protein is CASLNSGTGPYGYTF.

This chain joins TRBV12-5 and TRBJ1-2, with 7 bases lining up with TRBD1. Germline trimming cut 6 bases from V and 3 bases from J; bases unmatched to any gene: 7. The CDR3 consists of 14 residues. Germline V lookup: CDR1 LGHNT, CDR2 FRNRAP. In DNA form, the CDR3 reads TGTGCTAGTGGCCGGGACAGTCACGACTATGGCTACACCTTC. Translated, it gives CASGRDSHDYGYTF.

The V gene is TRBV7-2, the J gene TRBJ1-2; D unresolved. Germline CDR1 reads SGHTA; CDR2 reads FQGNSA. Between the trimmed V and J ends, which lost 4 bases and 7 bases, there was a span of 10 bases. The CDR3 is made up of 12 amino acids. The CDR3 sequence is CASSSRYSGYTF. The CDR3 DNA sequence: TGTGCCAGCAGCTCCAGATATTCTGGCTACACCTTC.

V and J are TRBV12-5 and TRBJ2-7; possible D gene TRBD1, 6 bases. The CDR3 has 16 amino acids. Trimming removed 6 bases at V and 1 base at J, with 19 bases between. Germline values: CDR1 LGHNT, CDR2 FRNRAP. CDR3 protein: CASGGTDDQGSYEQYF. CDR3 DNA sequence: TGTGCTAGTGGCGGTACAGACGACCAGGGGTCCTACGAGCAGTACTTC.

Only one count was recorded for this clone. V usage is TRBV5-4 and J usage is TRBJ2-5, with 9 bases that match TRBD2. The V and J ends lost 0 bases and 4 bases, in that order; junction bases with no gene match: 1. The germline gives CDR1 SGHNT, CDR2 YYREEE (reference sequence). The CDR3 sequence is 14 residues long. The CDR3 is CASSLGTSVETQYF. The CDR3 bases are TGTGCCAGCAGCTTGGGGACTAGCGTAGAGACCCAGTACTTC.

This chain uses TRBV10-2 with TRBJ1-2; possible D gene TRBD1, 6 bases. Germline loops: CDR1 WSHSY, CDR2 SAAADI. This CDR3 contains 13 residues. V was trimmed by 6 bases and J by 4 bases, leaving 12 bases between them. This CDR3 is CASSQQGSYGYTF. The CDR3 bases are TGCGCCAGCAGCCAACAGGGTTCCTATGGCTACACCTTC.

The rearrangement joins TRBV12-3 or TRBV12-4 to TRBJ1-2; 7 bases are shared with TRBD1. This CDR3 has 13 residues. J lost 8 bases, V lost 4 bases, and 7 bases had no gene match. CDR3 sequence reads: CASSYGKGAGYTF. CDR3 nucleotides: TGTGCCAGCAGTTACGGAAAGGGGGCCGGCTACACCTTC.

The V gene is TRBV6-5, the J gene TRBJ1-1, with 7 bases identical to TRBD1. Germline CDR1 and CDR2: MNHEY and SVGAGI. V was clipped by 7 bases and J by 6 bases; unmatched bases: 8. The CDR3 is 13 amino acids. DNA of the CDR3: TGTGCCAGCAAGATCCCAGGGGGAGCTGAAGCTTTCTTT. It yields the protein CASKIPGGAEAFF.

This clone was recorded many times. The V call is TRBV4-1, the J call TRBJ2-5, with 10 bases fitting TRBD1. V gave up 4 bases and J gave up 2 bases; unmatched junction bases: 7. CDR3 length: 16 residues. CDR1 and CDR2 from the germline V gene are MGHRA and YSYEKL. The CDR3 DNA sequence: TGCGCCAGCAGCCTAAGACAGGGGGCAGGTCAAGAGACCCAGTACTTC. This sequence encodes CASSLRQGAGQETQYF.

The V and J genes are TRBV28 and TRBJ1-6; D remains ambiguous. With 2 bases removed from V and 10 bases from J, the gap between germline ends came to 9 bases. Germline assignment: CDR1 MDHEN and CDR2 SYDVKM. This CDR3 spans 13 amino acids. CDR3 coding DNA: TGTGCCAGCAGTTTAGTCAGTTCCTCACCCCTCCACTTT. Its protein is CASSLVSSSPLHF. Using reference TRBV28 and TRBJ1-6 for the parts outside the CDR3, the full variable domain is DVKVTQSSRYLVKRTGEKVFLECVQDMDHENMFWYRQDPGLGLRLIYFSYDVKMKEKGDIPEGYSVSREKKERFSLILESASTNQTSMYLCASSLVSSSPLHFGNGTRLTVT.

V gene TRBV5-1 combines with J gene TRBJ1-1; 11 bases agree with TRBD1. The V segment lost 4 bases and the J segment 6 bases; nucleotides outside the gene matches: 5. CDR1 is SGHRS and CDR2 is YFSETQ in the germline V gene. This CDR3 comprises 14 residues. The DNA for the CDR3 is TGCGCCAGCAGCCCGGGACAGGGGGAGGCTGAAGCTTTCTTT. Residues: CASSPGQGEAEAFF.

V is TRBV27 and J is TRBJ2-3; tentative D call: TRBD1 (5 bases). CDR3 size: 15 residues. V shed 1 base and J shed 0 bases, with 8 bases lying between them. Germline loops: CDR1 MNHEY, CDR2 SMNVEV (reference sequence). CDR3 residues: CASSLYGASTDTQYF. CDR3 DNA sequence: TGTGCCAGCAGTTTATATGGGGCAAGCACAGATACGCAGTATTTT.

The J gene is TRBJ2-3, the V gene TRBV5-8, with 8 bases identical to TRBD1. The CDR3 extends over 15 amino acids. The germline V gene encodes CDR1 SGHTS and CDR2 YDEGEE. V was pared by 7 bases and J by 6 bases, with 13 bases of the junction left unmatched. CDR3 in DNA: TGTGCCAGCTCGAACCGACAGGGGCCGGGGGATACGCAGTATTTT. Residues: CASSNRQGPGDTQYF.

V is TRBV7-9 and J is TRBJ2-5, with D uncertain. Germline CDR1 reads SEHNR; CDR2 reads FQNEAQ (reference sequence). V lost 0 bases, J lost 1 base, and 6 bases lay in between. The CDR3 totals 14 residues. The CDR3 nucleotides are TGTGCCAGCAGCTTAGCGGCTTCCCAAGAGACCCAGTACTTC. Translation gives CASSLAASQETQYF.

This clone was seen a few times. This chain joins TRBV11-2 and TRBJ1-1, with D tentatively TRBD1 (6 bases). V dropped 5 bases and J dropped 4 bases, with 11 bases sitting between them. The CDR3 loop spans 13 amino acids. Per the germline V gene, CDR1 is SGHAT and CDR2 is FQNNGV. Written as DNA, the CDR3 is TGTGCCAGCAGCCCAGACAGGTTCACTGAAGCTTTCTTT. Residues: CASSPDRFTEAFF.

This chain joins TRBV7-9 and TRBJ2-1; TRBD2 might be the D (6 bases). The germline V gene has CDR1 SEHNR and CDR2 FQNEAQ (reference sequence). V gave up 5 bases and J gave up 1 base, with 12 bases separating them. This CDR3 comprises 15 residues. CDR3 protein: CASSPLGTSYNEQFF. The CDR3 DNA sequence: TGTGCCAGCAGCCCACTTGGGACTTCCTACAATGAGCAGTTCTTC.

The chain joins TRBV11-2 to TRBJ1-4, with a tentative D call TRBD1 (6 bases). The germline CDR1 and CDR2 sequences are SGHAT and FQNNGV. Trimming stripped 7 bases from V and 0 bases from J, with 21 bases between. The CDR3 spans 18 residues. The CDR3 sequence: CASTPIGRRTATNEKLFF. Here the CDR3 DNA reads TGTGCCAGCACCCCCATCGGTCGTCGGACAGCAACTAATGAAAAACTGTTTTTT.

The chain recombines TRBV15 with TRBJ2-2; 7 nucleotides match TRBD1. This CDR3 region has 17 residues. J was trimmed by 3 bases and V by 0 bases; bases with no gene match: 7. In germline, CDR1 is LNHNV, CDR2 YYDKDF (reference sequence). CDR3 residues: CATSRDDGTDYTGELFF. The CDR3, as DNA: TGTGCCACCAGCAGAGACGACGGGACAGACTACACCGGGGAGCTGTTTTTT.

The CDR3 DNA sequence: TGTGCCAGCAGCTTAGATTGGGGCGCCGCCACTGAAGCTTTCTTT. This codes for CASSLDWGAATEAFF. The V gene is TRBV7-2, the J gene TRBJ1-1; maybe TRBD1 (5 bases). The CDR3 consists of 15 residues. Germline CDR1 and CDR2: SGHTA and FQGNSA. V dropped 1 base and J dropped 4 bases, with 13 bases sitting between them.

The gene calls are TRBV3-1 (or the pseudogene TRBV3-2) and TRBJ2-4, with 12 bases that match TRBD2. Trimming removed 1 base from V and 1 base from J; junction bases left unmatched: 11. Germline assignment: CDR1 LGHDT and CDR2 YNNKEL (reference sequence). The CDR3 length is 20 residues. The DNA of the CDR3 is TGTGCCAGCAGCCAAGTGGCCACTAGCGGGGGGAGTCGCGCCAAAAACATTCAGTACTTC. Its translation is CASSQVATSGGSRAKNIQYF.